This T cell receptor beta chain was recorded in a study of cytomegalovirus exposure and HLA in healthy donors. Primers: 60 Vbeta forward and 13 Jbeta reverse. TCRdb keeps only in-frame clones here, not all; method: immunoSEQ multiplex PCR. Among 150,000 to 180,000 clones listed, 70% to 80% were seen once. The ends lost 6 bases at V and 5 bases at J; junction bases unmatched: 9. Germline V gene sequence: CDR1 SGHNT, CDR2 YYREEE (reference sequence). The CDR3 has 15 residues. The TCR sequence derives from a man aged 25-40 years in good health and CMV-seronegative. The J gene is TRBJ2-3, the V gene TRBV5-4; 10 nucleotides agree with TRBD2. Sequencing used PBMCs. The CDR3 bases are TGTGCCAGCACCCTGCGCGCTAGCGGGGGAGATACGCAGTATTTT. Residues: CASTLRASGGDTQYF.